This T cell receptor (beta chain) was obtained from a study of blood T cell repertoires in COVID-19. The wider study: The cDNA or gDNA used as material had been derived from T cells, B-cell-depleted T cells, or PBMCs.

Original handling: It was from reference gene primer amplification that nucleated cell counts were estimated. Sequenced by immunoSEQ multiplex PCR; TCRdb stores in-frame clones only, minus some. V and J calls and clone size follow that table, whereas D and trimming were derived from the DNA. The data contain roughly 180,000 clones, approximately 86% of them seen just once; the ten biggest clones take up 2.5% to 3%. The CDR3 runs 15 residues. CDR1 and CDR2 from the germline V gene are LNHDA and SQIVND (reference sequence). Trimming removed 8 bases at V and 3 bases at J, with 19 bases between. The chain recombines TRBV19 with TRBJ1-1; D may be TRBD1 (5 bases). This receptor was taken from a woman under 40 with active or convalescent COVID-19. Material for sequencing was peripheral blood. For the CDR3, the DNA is TGTGCCAGTCTGTACAGTCTCGGGGGTTACACTGAAGCTTTCTTT. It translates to CASLYSLGGYTEAFF.